These 9 T cell receptor beta chains came from one sample sequenced in a study of response to subunit inactivated influenza vaccine. One entry per CDR3 protein results from TCRdb running MiXCR on the RT-PCR reads. The table shows around 760,000 distinct CDR3 sequences, with 14% occurring only once. Sequenced here: PBMCs from blood, sampled 14 to 15 days before vaccination. The source of these receptors is a middle-aged man who received an inactivated influenza vaccine.

The sample holds a few counts of this clonotype. This chain joins TRBV7-2 and TRBJ2-7; D is perhaps TRBD1 or TRBD2 (6 bases each). Trimming took off 0 bases at V and 3 bases at J, with 15 bases between the two ends. The CDR3 has 16 residues. Germline V lookup: CDR1 SGHTA, CDR2 FQGNSA. CDR3 loop: CASSLALTGANYEQYF. CDR3 bases: TGTGCCAGCAGCTTAGCCCTCACGGGGGCAAACTACGAGCAGTACTTC.

V gene TRBV25-1 combines with J gene TRBJ2-1; D is unclear. The CDR3 runs to 16 residues. Trimming left V 1 base short and J 5 bases short, with 15 bases between. The germline CDR1 and CDR2 sequences are MGHDK and SYGVNS. DNA of the CDR3: TGTGCCAGCAGTGAATTGAAACCGCCGCCCCACAATGAGCAGTTCTTC. Its protein product is CASSELKPPPHNEQFF.

Only a few counts were recorded for this clonotype. The chain uses TRBV20-1 and TRBJ2-3; D perhaps matches TRBD1 (5 bases). The V gene lost 7 bases and the J gene lost 1 base, with 12 bases spanning the gap. The CDR3 is made up of 13 amino acids. CDR1 DFQATT and CDR2 SNEGSKA come from the germline V gene (reference sequence). The CDR3 DNA reads TGCAGTGACCAGGGTTCGGGCACAGATACGCAGTATTTT. Translation: CSDQGSGTDTQYF.

The gene calls are TRBV28 and TRBJ2-7; D unclear. Germline V gene data show CDR1 as MDHEN and CDR2 as SYDVKM. V was clipped by 8 bases and J by 2 bases, with 7 bases between them. The CDR3 runs to 11 residues. The CDR3 sequence: CASGRPYEQYF. CDR3 in DNA: TGTGCCAGCGGGCGTCCCTACGAGCAGTACTTC.

The chain recombines TRBV12-3 or TRBV12-4 with TRBJ1-2, with D tentatively TRBD1 (5 bases). Trimming shortened V by 0 bases and J by 8 bases, and 10 bases separated the two germline ends. The CDR3 contains 13 residues. The chain's CDR3 is CASSLADTGGYTF. The CDR3 bases are TGTGCCAGCAGTTTAGCGGACACCGGGGGCTACACCTTC.

This clonotype was seen a few times. The CDR3 sequence: CASSQTIAGGHQETQYF. DNA of the CDR3: TGTGCCAGCAGCCAAACTATAGCGGGAGGCCACCAAGAGACCCAGTACTTC. V and J are TRBV4-2 and TRBJ2-5; 10 nucleotides agree with TRBD2. Germline V gene data show CDR1 as LGHNA and CDR2 as YNFKEQ. J lost 0 bases, V lost 2 bases, and 6 bases had no gene match. CDR3 size: 17 residues.

The chain recombines TRBV9 with TRBJ2-7, with D uncertain. Looked up from germline, CDR1 is SGDLS and CDR2 is YYNGEE. This CDR3 spans 14 amino acids. Trimming cost V 0 bases and J 0 bases, with 7 bases left between them. This chain's CDR3 is CASSVGSNSYEQYF. DNA for the CDR3: TGTGCCAGCAGCGTAGGGAGCAACTCCTACGAGCAGTACTTC.

This sequence joins TRBV4-2 and TRBJ2-3; 7 bases are a match to TRBD2. Germline CDR1 is LGHNA and CDR2 is YNFKEQ. Trimming cost V 3 bases and J 4 bases; bases outside gene matches: 13. This CDR3 contains 17 residues. This CDR3 is CASSQPGAGETSDTQYF. DNA for the CDR3: TGTGCCAGCAGCCAGCCGGGTGCGGGAGAAACCTCAGATACGCAGTATTTT.

This clonotype came up many times. This CDR3 reads CASSWPPIIRAPSYNEQFF. The CDR3 DNA is TGTGCCAGCAGCTGGCCCCCAATTATCAGGGCACCCTCCTACAATGAGCAGTTCTTC. This chain links TRBV6-2 or TRBV6-3 with TRBJ2-1; tentative D call: TRBD1 (5 bases). The CDR3 is made up of 19 amino acids. CDR1 is MNHEY, CDR2 SVGEGT, per germline. Deletions cut 6 bases from V and 0 bases from J, with 24 bases between.